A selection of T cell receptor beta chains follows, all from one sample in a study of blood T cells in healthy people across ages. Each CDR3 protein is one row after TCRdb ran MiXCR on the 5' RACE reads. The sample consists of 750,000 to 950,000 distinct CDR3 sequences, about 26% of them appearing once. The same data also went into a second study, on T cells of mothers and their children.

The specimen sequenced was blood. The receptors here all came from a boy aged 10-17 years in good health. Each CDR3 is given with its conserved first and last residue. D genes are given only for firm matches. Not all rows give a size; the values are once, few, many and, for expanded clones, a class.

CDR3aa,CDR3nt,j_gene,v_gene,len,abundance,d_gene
CASSPRGGGQGTNEQYF,TGCGCCAGCAGCCCACGAGGAGGGGGGCAGGGGACAAACGAGCAGTACTTC,TRBJ2-7,TRBV5-1,17,few,.
CASSRTPPGQGTHEQYF,TGTGCCAGCTCACGGACTCCCCCGGGACAGGGAACACACGAGCAGTACTTC,TRBJ2-7,TRBV18,17,.,TRBD1
CASSREWRGIYETQYF,TGTGCCAGCAGTCGGGAGTGGCGGGGGATTTACGAGACCCAGTACTTC,TRBJ2-5,TRBV12-3/TRBV12-4,16,.,TRBD2
CASLLTGELFF,TGTGCCAGTCTTTTGACCGGGGAGCTGTTTTTT,TRBJ2-2,TRBV7-9,11,few,.
CASSRPGQGVTEAFF,TGTGCCAGCAGTCGACCGGGACAGGGGGTCACTGAAGCTTTCTTT,TRBJ1-1,TRBV6-5,15,.,TRBD1
CAGSGGEGEQFF,TGTGCCGGCAGCGGCGGGGAGGGTGAGCAGTTCTTC,TRBJ2-1,TRBV9,12,.,TRBD2
CASSMIPGQGQYEQYF,TGTGCCAGCAGCATGATCCCAGGACAGGGGCAATACGAGCAGTACTTC,TRBJ2-7,TRBV7-9,16,.,TRBD1
CASSVGQGRDQPQHF,TGTGCCAGCAGCGTAGGACAGGGGAGGGATCAGCCCCAGCATTTT,TRBJ1-5,TRBV11-2,15,few,TRBD1
CASSYGVRPLNAGELFF,TGTGCCAGCAGTTACGGGGTCAGGCCGTTGAATGCCGGGGAGCTGTTTTTT,TRBJ2-2,TRBV6-5,17,few,.
CATSEAGTTQYGYTF,TGTGCCACCAGTGAGGCGGGTACCACACAATATGGCTACACCTTC,TRBJ1-2,TRBV24-1,15,few,.
CASSQISENYNEQFF,TGTGCCAGCAGCCAAATTAGCGAGAACTACAATGAGCAGTTCTTC,TRBJ2-1,TRBV3-1,15,.,.
CAIRDGSNYGYTF,TGTGCCATCAGGGACGGCTCTAACTATGGCTACACCTTC,TRBJ1-2,TRBV10-3,13,few,.
CASVISGSSYEQYF,TGTGCCAGCGTGATATCGGGGAGCTCCTACGAGCAGTACTTC,TRBJ2-7,TRBV12-3/TRBV12-4,14,.,.
CSVEAQNQETQYF,TGCAGCGTTGAAGCCCAGAACCAAGAGACCCAGTACTTC,TRBJ2-5,TRBV29-1,13,many,.
CASRVQGANGYTF,TGTGCCAGCAGGGTGCAGGGGGCGAATGGCTACACCTTC,TRBJ1-2,TRBV28,13,.,TRBD1
CAIRSGGTGGSNEQFF,TGTGCCATCAGGTCGGGTGGGACAGGGGGCTCCAATGAGCAGTTCTTC,TRBJ2-1,TRBV10-3,16,few,TRBD1
CSAGDNYGYTF,TGCAGTGCTGGGGACAACTATGGCTACACCTTC,TRBJ1-2,TRBV20-1,11,few,.
CATSSLTNEQFF,TGTGCCACCAGCAGCCTGACAAATGAGCAGTTCTTC,TRBJ2-1,TRBV15,12,.,.
CATSKGQVNTEAFF,TGTGCCACCAGCAAAGGACAGGTGAACACTGAAGCTTTCTTT,TRBJ1-1,TRBV15,14,.,TRBD1
CSASGISYEQYF,TGCAGTGCTAGTGGGATCTCCTACGAGCAGTACTTC,TRBJ2-7,TRBV20-1,12,many,.
CASSVAGGGNEKLFF,TGTGCCAGCAGCGTAGCGGGTGGAGGAAATGAAAAACTGTTTTTT,TRBJ1-4,TRBV9,15,.,.
CASSYSSGLSTDTQYF,TGTGCCAGCAGTTACTCCTCGGGACTCTCCACAGATACGCAGTATTTT,TRBJ2-3,TRBV6-5,16,few,.
CSSPGAGDTQYF,TGCAGCTCCCCAGGGGCTGGGGATACGCAGTATTTT,TRBJ2-3,TRBV20-1,12,.,.
CASSLEGGKNIQYF,TGTGCCAGCAGTCTCGAGGGAGGCAAAAACATTCAGTACTTC,TRBJ2-4,TRBV2,14,few,.
CASNLRITNTGELFF,TGTGCCAGCAATTTGAGGATAACGAACACCGGGGAGCTGTTTTTT,TRBJ2-2,TRBV28,15,.,.
CASSKGPPSSYNSPLHF,TGTGCCAGCAGTAAGGGACCTCCGAGCTCCTATAATTCACCCCTCCACTTT,TRBJ1-6,TRBV3-1,17,few,.
CAWKGKNIQYF,TGTGCCTGGAAGGGGAAAAACATTCAGTACTTC,TRBJ2-4,TRBV30,11,many,.
CSVEDPRSPGAFF,TGCAGCGTTGAAGATCCCCGCAGCCCCGGGGCTTTCTTT,TRBJ1-1,TRBV29-1,13,.,.
CASSFGSMNTEAFF,TGTGCCAGCAGTTTTGGCAGTATGAACACTGAAGCTTTCTTT,TRBJ1-1,TRBV12-3/TRBV12-4,14,many,.
CAGSYSQGRNSPLHF,TGTGCCGGCAGTTACTCGCAGGGGCGGAATTCACCCCTCCACTTT,TRBJ1-6,TRBV6-5,15,few,.
CASSWPGRPPNYGYTF,TGTGCCAGCAGCTGGCCCGGACGTCCTCCTAACTATGGCTACACCTTC,TRBJ1-2,TRBV7-2,16,once,.
CASSPNSLTYEQYF,TGTGCCAGCTCACCAAACAGTTTGACCTACGAGCAGTACTTC,TRBJ2-7,TRBV18,14,few,.
CSAISRGSSYNEQFF,TGCAGTGCAATTTCTAGGGGTAGCTCCTACAATGAGCAGTTCTTC,TRBJ2-1,TRBV20-1,15,.,.
CSARKSGSNQPQHF,TGCAGTGCTAGGAAGTCAGGTAGCAATCAGCCCCAGCATTTT,TRBJ1-5,TRBV20-1,14,.,.
CAISPRTGADTEAFF,TGTGCCATCAGCCCTCGGACAGGGGCTGACACTGAAGCTTTCTTT,TRBJ1-1,TRBV10-3,15,.,TRBD1